This TCR beta chain was identified in a study of cytomegalovirus exposure and HLA in healthy donors. Both 60 Vbeta primers and 13 Jbeta primers went into the PCR. Using immunoSEQ multiplex PCR, the repertoire was profiled, and TCRdb retains in-frame clones only, with some absent. The profile covers some 38,000 clones, with roughly three quarters appearing a single time and around 3.9% taken by the ten largest. Broader study findings: Cytomegalovirus association was assigned to about 150 TCR beta chains.

A note on this clone: Its cognate antigen is unknown.

The CDR3 runs 13 residues. Germline lookup yields CDR1 MNHNS and CDR2 SASEGT. V was trimmed by 2 bases and J by 4 bases, leaving 5 bases between them. This receptor was taken from a man in his forties in good health and CMV-seronegative. The V and J genes are TRBV6-1 and TRBJ1-4; no clear D gene. The sequencing sample was made of PBMCs. CDR3: CASSEPNNEKLFF. Here the CDR3 DNA reads TGTGCCAGCAGTGAACCTAATAATGAAAAACTGTTTTTT.